This T cell receptor (beta chain) was observed in a study of cytomegalovirus exposure and HLA in healthy donors. General study findings and limits: Later analysis suggested most CMV-associated TCR beta chains were HLA-restricted.

Use of 60 Vbeta and 13 Jbeta primers characterized the PCR. TCRdb's table, derived via immunoSEQ multiplex PCR, lists solely in-frame clones and lacks some. Among over 110,000 clones listed, 70% to 85% were seen once. A remark on this clone: Its target is unknown.

This TCR was sampled from a male donor in good health and CMV-seronegative. The material sequenced was PBMCs.

The CDR3: CASSQEQPMDYEQYF. The CDR3 region has the DNA TGCGCCAGCAGCCAAGAGCAACCCATGGACTACGAGCAGTACTTC. This chain uses TRBV4-3 with TRBJ2-5; D is ambiguous. TRBJ2-7 matches the DNA end more closely, so the J call is doubtful. CDR1 LGHNA and CDR2 YSLEER come from the germline V gene. The CDR3 extends over 15 amino acids.